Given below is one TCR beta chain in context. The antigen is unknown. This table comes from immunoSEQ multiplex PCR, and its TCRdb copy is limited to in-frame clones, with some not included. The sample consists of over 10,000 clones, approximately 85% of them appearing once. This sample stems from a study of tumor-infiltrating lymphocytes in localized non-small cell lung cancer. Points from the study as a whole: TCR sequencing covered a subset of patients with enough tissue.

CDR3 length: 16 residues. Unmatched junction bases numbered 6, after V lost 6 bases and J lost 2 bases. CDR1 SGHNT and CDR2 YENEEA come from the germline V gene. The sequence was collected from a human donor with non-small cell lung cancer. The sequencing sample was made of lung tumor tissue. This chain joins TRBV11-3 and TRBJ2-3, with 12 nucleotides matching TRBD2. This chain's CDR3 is CASSRTSGAITDTQYF. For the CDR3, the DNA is TGTGCCAGCAGTCGGACTAGCGGGGCAATCACAGATACGCAGTATTTT.